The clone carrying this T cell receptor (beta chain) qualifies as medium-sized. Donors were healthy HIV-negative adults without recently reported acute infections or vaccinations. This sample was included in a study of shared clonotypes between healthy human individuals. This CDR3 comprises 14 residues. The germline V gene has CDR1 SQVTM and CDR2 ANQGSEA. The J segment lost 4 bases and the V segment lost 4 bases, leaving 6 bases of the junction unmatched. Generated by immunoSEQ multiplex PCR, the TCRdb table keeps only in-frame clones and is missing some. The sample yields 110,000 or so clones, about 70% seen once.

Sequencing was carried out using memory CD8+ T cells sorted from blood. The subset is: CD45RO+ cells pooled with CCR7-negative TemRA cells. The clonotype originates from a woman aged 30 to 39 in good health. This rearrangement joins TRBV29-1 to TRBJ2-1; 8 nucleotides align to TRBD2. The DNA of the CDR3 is TGCAGCGTTGGCGGGACTAGTATTTACAATGAGCAGTTCTTC. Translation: CSVGGTSIYNEQFF.